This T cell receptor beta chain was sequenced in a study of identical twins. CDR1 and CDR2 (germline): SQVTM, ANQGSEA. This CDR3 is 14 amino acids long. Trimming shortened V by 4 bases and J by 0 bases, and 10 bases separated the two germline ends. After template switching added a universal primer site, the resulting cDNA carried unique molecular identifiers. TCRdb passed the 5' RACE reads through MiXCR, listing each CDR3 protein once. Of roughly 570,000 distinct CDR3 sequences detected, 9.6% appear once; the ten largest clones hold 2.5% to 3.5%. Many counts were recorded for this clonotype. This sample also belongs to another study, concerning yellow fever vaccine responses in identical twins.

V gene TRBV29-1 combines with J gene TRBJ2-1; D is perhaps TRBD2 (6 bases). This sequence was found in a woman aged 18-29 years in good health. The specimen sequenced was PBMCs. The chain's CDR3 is CSVGRASSYNEQFF. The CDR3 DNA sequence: TGCAGCGTTGGGAGGGCGAGCTCCTACAATGAGCAGTTCTTC.